This T cell receptor (beta chain) was documented in a study of blood T cell repertoires in COVID-19. Study-wide context: Italy, Spain and the United States were the sources of the convalescent and acute COVID-19 samples.

The CDR3 is made up of 16 amino acids. CDR1 and CDR2 from the germline V gene are SNHLY and FYNNEI. The trim removed 4 bases at V and 3 bases at J, leaving 8 bases unmatched. Authors' data handling: How many nucleated cells were present was estimated from reference gene primer amplification. TCRdb's table, derived via immunoSEQ multiplex PCR, lists solely in-frame clones and lacks some. The V and J calls and clone size were taken over from that table, and D and trimming were inferred from the DNA. Found here are tens of thousands of clones, 86% of them singletons; the top ten hold 1% to 1.5%. Sequenced: peripheral blood. The chain has TRBV2 and TRBJ2-3, with 9 bases that match TRBD2. The TCR was taken from a woman older than 75 with acute or convalescent COVID-19. The CDR3 loop reads CASSGGGSGGTDTQYF. Written as DNA, the CDR3 is TGTGCCAGCAGTGGCGGAGGTAGCGGGGGAACAGATACGCAGTATTTT.